This T cell receptor (beta chain) was identified in a study of Graves' ophthalmopathy and Graves' hyperthyroidism. As for the study in general: Prior to any treatment, peripheral blood was collected at the time of initial diagnosis.

The starting material, roughly 9.7 ml of fresh peripheral blood, provided the PBMCs. From RNA, the CDR3 regions of TCR beta chains were amplified and sequenced. Second-round multiplex PCR followed a first-round RT-PCR using HTBI primers. In TCRdb, the multiplex PCR reads were re-called with MiXCR into one record per CDR3 protein. Of hundreds of thousands of distinct CDR3 sequences listed, about two fifths were seen once; the top ten hold around 3%. Sample: peripheral blood. The clonotype originates from an adult man with Graves' ophthalmopathy.

This chain's CDR3 is CASSATQTGGNYGYTF. CDR3 nucleotide sequence: TGTGCCAGCAGTGCAACCCAGACAGGGGGAAACTATGGCTACACCTTC. The chain recombines TRBV9 with TRBJ1-2; 9 nucleotides line up with TRBD1. From germline, CDR1 is SGDLS and CDR2 YYNGEE. The V segment lost 5 bases and the J segment 2 bases; nucleotides outside the gene matches: 10. CDR3 length: 16 residues.